These 10 T cell receptor beta chains share one sample of origin, sequenced in a study of shared clonotypes between healthy human individuals. Data came from immunoSEQ multiplex PCR; TCRdb stores just in-frame clones and leaves some out. The table includes about 820,000 clones, more than 85% detected once. CD45RO-negative, CCR7-selected cells formed the naive CD8 fraction, which excluded terminally differentiated effector memory CD45RA+ cells. Material: naive CD8+ T cells sorted from blood. All receptors derive from a man aged 30-40 years in good health.

Only one count was recorded for this clone. The V and J genes are TRBV29-1 and TRBJ2-1, with 12 bases aligning to TRBD2. The germline gives CDR1 SQVTM, CDR2 ANQGSEA. Trimming removed 7 bases from V and 8 bases from J; junction bases left unmatched: 6. The CDR3 has 13 amino acids. CDR3 sequence: CSAMTSGSYEQFF. The DNA of the CDR3 is TGCAGCGCCATGACTAGCGGGAGTTATGAGCAGTTCTTC.

The chain uses TRBV27 and TRBJ2-7; D unclear. V lost 3 bases, J lost 5 bases, and 17 bases lay in between. From germline, CDR1 is MNHEY and CDR2 SMNVEV (reference sequence). The CDR3 runs to 15 residues. The DNA for the CDR3 is TGTGCCAGCAGTTTGATCAGTCAAGCAATACACGAGCAGTACTTC. Amino acid sequence: CASSLISQAIHEQYF.

The table lists this clone with a count of one. The chain recombines TRBV10-3 with TRBJ2-2; 8 nucleotides agree with TRBD2. CDR3 size: 14 residues. Trimming took 10 bases from V and 6 from J; bases not matched to a gene: 10. Germline V gene data show CDR1 as ENHRY and CDR2 as SYGVKD. Here the CDR3 reads CATKRESPPGELFF. In DNA form, the CDR3 reads TGTGCCACGAAGCGGGAGAGCCCCCCCGGGGAGCTGTTTTTT.

Here the CDR3 reads CAWARTSGYEQYF. The CDR3 DNA reads as TGTGCCTGGGCTCGGACTAGCGGCTACGAGCAGTACTTC. The chain links TRBV30 to TRBJ2-7; 10 bases are shared with TRBD2. Germline V gene sequence: CDR1 GTSNPN, CDR2 SVGIG (reference sequence). The CDR3 length is 13 residues. The J segment lost 3 bases and the V segment lost 5 bases, leaving 4 bases of the junction unmatched.

In its sample, this clone was seen a few times. The V gene is TRBV6-5, the J gene TRBJ2-7, with 7 bases matching TRBD1. Germline V gene sequence: CDR1 MNHEY, CDR2 SVGAGI. The CDR3 runs to 13 residues. Trimming took 6 bases from V and 2 from J; bases not matched to a gene: 4. CDR3 nucleotide sequence: TGTGCCAGCAGAAACAGGGGCCCCTACGAGCAGTACTTC. Translation gives CASRNRGPYEQYF.

The rearrangement uses TRBV4-1 and TRBJ1-5; D possibly corresponds to TRBD1 (5 bases). The V end lost 5 bases, the J end lost 4 bases, and 21 bases lay between the germline ends. CDR3 length equals 17 residues. Germline CDR1 and CDR2: MGHRA and YSYEKL. CDR3 sequence (DNA): TGCGCCAGCAGCTCTTATCCCGGGACGGACCCAAATCAGCCCCAGCATTTT. Encoded protein: CASSSYPGTDPNQPQHF.

In its sample, this clone was seen once. The CDR3 region is CASSPVGALAGGTYEQYF. The CDR3 DNA sequence: TGTGCCAGCAGCCCAGTGGGGGCACTAGCGGGAGGGACCTACGAGCAGTACTTC. The chain joins TRBV7-2 to TRBJ2-7, with 13 nucleotides matching TRBD2. V trimming: 5 bases; J trimming: 2 bases; junction bases outside the gene matches: 12. Germline assignment: CDR1 SGHTA and CDR2 FQGNSA. The CDR3 is 18 amino acids.

The gene calls are TRBV5-1 and TRBJ1-2; no reliable D call. The germline V and J ends were trimmed by 0 bases and 0 bases, with 12 bases remaining between them. The germline V gene encodes CDR1 SGHRS and CDR2 YFSETQ. The CDR3 has 16 residues. The CDR3 spells CASSLGVGPSNYGYTF. DNA for the CDR3: TGCGCCAGCAGCTTGGGAGTAGGCCCCTCTAACTATGGCTACACCTTC. Full variable domain (outside the CDR3, taken from reference TRBV5-1 and TRBJ1-2): KAGVTQTPRYLIKTRGQQVTLSCSPISGHRSVSWYQQTPGQGLQFLFEYFSETQRNKGNFPGRFSGRQFSNSRSEMNVSTLELGDSALYLCASSLGVGPSNYGYTFGSGTRLTVV.

This chain uses TRBV7-9 with TRBJ1-1; D gene ambiguous. CDR3 length: 15 amino acids. Germline-derived CDR1 and CDR2 are SEHNR and FQNEAQ (reference sequence). V lost 3 bases and J lost 0, with 11 bases in between. CDR3 protein: CASSLAGRLNTEAFF. The CDR3 coding sequence is TGTGCCAGCAGCTTGGCCGGACGGCTGAACACTGAAGCTTTCTTT.

This clone is a singleton in its sample. The genes are TRBV27 and TRBJ2-7, with no clear D. V dropped 5 bases and J dropped 0 bases, with 11 bases sitting between them. There are 14 residues in the CDR3. Germline V gene data show CDR1 as MNHEY and CDR2 as SMNVEV (reference sequence). The CDR3 sequence: CASSLTAVSYEQYF. The CDR3 region has the DNA TGTGCCAGCAGTCTAACGGCGGTCTCCTACGAGCAGTACTTC.